One and the same sample provided the 15 T cell receptor beta chains below, sequenced in a study of blood T cells in healthy people across ages. Next came a second PCR, run for roughly 6 to 11 cycles, which used a sample-barcoded 5' primer along with a J-beta primer mix. TCRdb re-called the 5' RACE reads with MiXCR, one entry per CDR3 protein. Among roughly 800,000 distinct CDR3 sequences listed, roughly 35% were seen once. The sequencing sample was made of blood. The receptors originated from a young man in good health.

The chain employs TRBV7-8 and TRBJ1-2; TRBD1 might be the D (6 bases). Germline V lookup: CDR1 SGHVS, CDR2 FQNEAQ. This CDR3 is built from 14 residues. V lost 1 base and J 6 bases, leaving 12 bases between the germline ends. The CDR3 nucleotides read TGTGCCAGCAGCTTAGACGAGGGGGGCGATGGCTACACCTTC. Translated, it gives CASSLDEGGDGYTF.

This rearrangement joins TRBV6-6 to TRBJ1-6; the D gene is possibly TRBD1 (5 bases). The CDR3 spans 17 residues. Germline lookup yields CDR1 MNHNY and CDR2 SVGAGI (reference sequence). The ends were cut back, 4 bases at V and 2 bases at J, with 15 bases in the middle. CDR3 sequence: CASSSDPDRAYNSPLHF. Written as DNA, the CDR3 is TGTGCCAGCAGTTCCGACCCCGACAGAGCCTATAATTCACCCCTCCACTTT.

The chain links TRBV4-1 to TRBJ2-4; perhaps TRBD2 as D (5 bases). Trimming pared 0 bases from V and 8 bases from J, leaving 17 bases between. The germline gives CDR1 MGHRA, CDR2 YSYEKL. The CDR3 length is 16 residues. CDR3 nucleotide sequence: TGCGCCAGCAGCCAAGATGCGGTTGCGGGTGGGGACATTCAGTACTTC. Translation gives CASSQDAVAGGDIQYF.

This clonotype has ten or more counts. The J gene is TRBJ2-1, the V gene TRBV12-3 or TRBV12-4, with D hard to call. Trimming removed 8 bases from V and 4 bases from J, with 15 bases in between. The CDR3 spans 14 residues. The CDR3 sequence is CASGYTLGYNEQFF. The CDR3 region has the DNA TGTGCCAGCGGTTACACTCTCGGGTACAATGAGCAGTTCTTC.

The CDR3 DNA reads as TGTGCCAGCAGCCCCTCGGCAGGTAGATACAATGAGCAGTTCTTC. This sequence encodes CASSPSAGRYNEQFF. V and J are TRBV7-9 and TRBJ2-1; no firm D call. Germline CDR1 is SEHNR and CDR2 is FQNEAQ (reference sequence). The ends were cut back, 5 bases at V and 4 bases at J, with 15 bases in the middle. CDR3 length equals 15 residues. The full variable domain, rest sourced from reference TRBV7-9 and TRBJ2-1, is DTGVSQNPRHKITKRGQNVTFRCDPISEHNRLYWYRQTLGQGPEFLTYFQNEAQLEKSRLLSDRFSAERPKGSFSTLEIQRTEQGDSAMYLCASSPSAGRYNEQFFGPGTRLTVL.

The CDR3: CSARRPGDRETQYF. CDR3 DNA sequence: TGCAGTGCCCGCCGACCAGGGGATAGAGAGACCCAGTACTTC. The rearrangement links TRBV20-1 to TRBJ2-5, with a tentative D call TRBD1 (6 bases). The germline gives CDR1 DFQATT, CDR2 SNEGSKA (reference sequence). Trimming took 6 bases from V and 4 from J, leaving 18 bases between them. The length of the CDR3 is 14 residues.

With respect to this clonotype: An end of the junction differs from the germline gene, which may be a read error. This chain links TRBV13 with TRBJ2-3, with D perhaps matching TRBD1 or TRBD2 (5 bases each). This CDR3 comprises 15 residues. Germline-derived CDR1 and CDR2 are PRHDT and FYEKMQ (reference sequence). DNA of the CDR3: TGTGCCAGCAGCTTAGGACAGGCTAGCACAGATGCGCAGTATTTT. Its translation: CASSLGQASTDAQYF.

This clonotype occurred a few times. The V and J genes are TRBV28 and TRBJ1-2; D call uncertain. V lost 6 bases and J 4 bases, leaving 24 bases between the germline ends. CDR3 length: 17 residues. CDR1 is MDHEN and CDR2 is SYDVKM in the germline V gene. DNA of the CDR3: TGTGCCAGCAGACCCGCTCGGGAGGGTATCTTACTCTATGGCTACACCTTC. Translation gives CASRPAREGILLYGYTF.

The chain uses TRBV10-3 and TRBJ2-1; D may be TRBD1 (8 bases). The germline V and J ends were trimmed by 2 bases and 10 bases, with 27 bases remaining between them. CDR1 is ENHRY and CDR2 is SYGVKD in the germline V gene. This CDR3 spans 18 amino acids. CDR3 loop: CAISEDTGGDPWTGEQFF. The CDR3 DNA is TGTGCCATCAGTGAGGATACAGGGGGGGACCCATGGACGGGGGAGCAGTTCTTC.

This clonotype appeared a few times. The V gene is TRBV5-6, the J gene TRBJ2-1; D gene uncertain. This CDR3 has 16 amino acids. Germline loops: CDR1 SGHDT, CDR2 YYEEEE. V was cut by 1 base and J by 0 bases, with 11 bases left in between. DNA for the CDR3: TGTGCCAGCAGCTTGTATACGACGAGCTCCTACAATGAGCAGTTCTTC. This sequence encodes CASSLYTTSSYNEQFF.

This rearrangement joins TRBV4-1 to TRBJ2-3; D call uncertain. This CDR3 has 16 residues. Germline V gene data show CDR1 as MGHRA and CDR2 as YSYEKL. Deletions cut 0 bases from V and 5 bases from J, with 15 bases between. CDR3 loop: CASSQEGGRIVDTQYF. The DNA for the CDR3 is TGCGCCAGCAGCCAAGAGGGTGGCCGGATCGTAGATACGCAGTATTTT.

The sample holds a few counts of this clonotype. The chain recombines TRBV2 with TRBJ2-1; D may be TRBD2 (6 bases). CDR3 length: 11 amino acids. CDR1 is SNHLY, CDR2 FYNNEI, per germline. The ends were cut back, 8 bases at V and 12 bases at J, with 14 bases in the middle. The CDR3 region is CASGEEGGQFF. In nucleotides, the CDR3 is TGTGCCAGCGGAGAGGAGGGTGGGCAGTTCTTC.

This clonotype was counted between two and nine times. The chain has TRBV20-1 and TRBJ1-4; D call uncertain. The germline V gene has CDR1 DFQATT and CDR2 SNEGSKA (reference sequence). This CDR3 contains 13 residues. V was trimmed by 6 bases and J by 8 bases, leaving 16 bases between them. The CDR3 spells CSAGGGLDEKLFF. CDR3 nucleotides: TGCAGTGCCGGAGGAGGGCTGGACGAAAAACTGTTTTTT.

A remark on this clonotype: Given a much more abundant clone one base away, this may be a read error. The chain couples TRBV10-3 to TRBJ1-2; D is perhaps TRBD1 (5 bases). The CDR3 contains 13 residues. Germline values: CDR1 ENHRY, CDR2 SYGVKD. For the CDR3, the DNA is TGTGCCAGCAGGGAAGCTGTTAACTATGACTACACCTTC. It encodes CASREAVNYDYTF.

V gene TRBV20-1 combines with J gene TRBJ2-3; maybe TRBD1 (6 bases). From germline, CDR1 is DFQATT and CDR2 SNEGSKA (reference sequence). Deletions cut 5 bases from V and 0 bases from J, with 12 bases between. This CDR3 comprises 14 residues. CDR3 amino acids: CSAQLGTSTDTQYF. CDR3 bases: TGCAGTGCTCAACTTGGGACAAGCACAGATACGCAGTATTTT.